These 9 T cell receptor beta chains were all obtained from the same sample, sequenced in a study of long-term antiretroviral therapy in people with HIV. Survey-level immunoSEQ v3.0 assays were run. Profiled with immunoSEQ multiplex PCR; TCRdb holds only in-frame clones, not every one. The sample includes tens of thousands of clones, around 90% of them seen just once. The material sequenced was unsorted PBMCs, taken about 4.3 years after starting antiretroviral therapy. These TCRs come from a man between 25 and 39 years old with HIV.

The chain joins TRBV2 to TRBJ2-7; 10 bases line up with TRBD2. V gave up 2 bases and J gave up 6 bases; unmatched junction bases: 7. The germline CDR1 and CDR2 sequences are SNHLY and FYNNEI. The CDR3 covers 15 residues. CDR3 DNA: TGTGCCAGCAGTGAATACGCTAGCGGGAGTGGCGAGCAGTACTTC. It encodes CASSEYASGSGEQYF.

The V call is TRBV7-2, the J call TRBJ1-4; possible D gene TRBD1, 5 bases. The CDR3 covers 14 residues. The V gene's germline CDR1 is SGHTA and CDR2 FQGNSA. The ends were cut back, 3 bases at V and 8 bases at J, with 13 bases in the middle. The CDR3 DNA reads as TGTGCCAGCAGCTTTGTCCGACAGAGCGAAAAACTGTTTTTT. Its protein is CASSFVRQSEKLFF.

The V and J genes are TRBV9 and TRBJ1-1, with D unclear. The CDR3 is 12 amino acids. Trimming removed 3 bases from V and 3 bases from J, with 6 bases in between. Germline assignment: CDR1 SGDLS and CDR2 YYNGEE. The CDR3 spells CASSAADTEAFF. The CDR3 nucleotides read TGTGCCAGCAGCGCAGCTGACACTGAAGCTTTCTTT.

The CDR3 nucleotides are TGTGCCAGCAGCTTAGCGGGGACAGGGACTGAGCAGTTCTTC. Translated: CASSLAGTGTEQFF. The rearrangement uses TRBV7-8 and TRBJ2-1; TRBD1 aligns across 9 bases. CDR1 is SGHVS, CDR2 FQNEAQ, per germline. CDR3 length equals 14 residues. J gave up 9 bases and V 0 bases, and 3 bases lay outside the gene matches.

The genes are TRBV25-1 and TRBJ1-5; no clear D gene. Trimming shortened V by 3 bases and J by 9 bases, and 15 bases separated the two germline ends. The CDR3 extends over 14 amino acids. The germline gives CDR1 MGHDK, CDR2 SYGVNS. CDR3 nucleotide sequence: TGTGCCAGCAGTGATTGGACCGGGAGTCGGCCCCAGCATTTT. Amino acids: CASSDWTGSRPQHF. Together with reference TRBV25-1 and TRBJ1-5, the CDR3 gives the full variable domain: EADIYQTPRYLVIGTGKKITLECSQTMGHDKMYWYQQDPGMELHLIHYSYGVNSTEKGDLSSESTVSRIRTEHFPLTLESARPSHTSQYLCASSDWTGSRPQHFGDGTRLSIL.

The V gene is TRBV4-1, the J gene TRBJ2-2; no clear D. V was trimmed by 2 bases and J by 4 bases, leaving 8 bases between them. Germline CDR1 is MGHRA and CDR2 is YSYEKL. This CDR3 spans 14 amino acids. As DNA, the CDR3 is TGCGCCAGCAGCCAACCGGGCACCACCGGGGAGCTGTTTTTT. Translated: CASSQPGTTGELFF.

The chain has TRBV9 and TRBJ2-5; 7 bases agree with TRBD1. CDR1 SGDLS and CDR2 YYNGEE come from the germline V gene. CDR3 length equals 15 residues. The V gene end was trimmed by 0 bases and the J gene end by 5 bases; junction bases not matched to a gene: 7. The DNA for the CDR3 is TGTGCCAGCAGCGTAGGGACGACAGGGCAGGAGACCCAGTACTTC. Translation: CASSVGTTGQETQYF.

In this sample, this clone turned up once. This sequence joins TRBV25-1 and TRBJ1-5; D ambiguous. Trimming removed 4 bases at V and 9 bases at J, with 13 bases between. This CDR3 has 13 amino acids. Germline V lookup: CDR1 MGHDK, CDR2 SYGVNS. This CDR3 is CASSAGLDRPQHF. CDR3 coding DNA: TGTGCCAGCAGTGCGGGGTTGGATCGGCCCCAGCATTTT.

The V and J genes are TRBV6-1 and TRBJ1-2; D unresolved. V lost 6 bases and J 6 bases, leaving 29 bases between the germline ends. In germline, CDR1 is MNHNS, CDR2 SASEGT. CDR3 length: 18 residues. The CDR3 sequence is CASRETPSGLEVVDGYTF. CDR3 nucleotides: TGTGCCAGCAGAGAAACCCCATCGGGCTTGGAGGTCGTCGATGGCTACACCTTC.